This TCR beta chain was captured by sequencing in a study of T cells after yellow fever vaccination. The CDR3 length is 17 residues. Germline V gene sequence: CDR1 SEHNR, CDR2 FQNEAQ (reference sequence). Trimming cost V 7 bases and J 2 bases; bases outside gene matches: 13. TCRdb processed the 5' RACE reads anew with MiXCR; each CDR3 protein has one entry. Here the sample spans some 400,000 distinct CDR3 sequences, over 15% being singletons. The table lists this clonotype with many counts. The material sequenced was PBMCs, taken before the yellow fever booster vaccination. This TCR was sampled from a man between 18 and 29 years old who received the YFV17D yellow fever vaccine. The genes are TRBV7-9 and TRBJ1-4; 7 bases are shared with TRBD1. The chain's CDR3 is CASTLPRQGGTNEKLFF. The CDR3 nucleotides are TGTGCCAGCACCCTGCCTCGACAGGGCGGTACTAATGAAAAACTGTTTTTT.